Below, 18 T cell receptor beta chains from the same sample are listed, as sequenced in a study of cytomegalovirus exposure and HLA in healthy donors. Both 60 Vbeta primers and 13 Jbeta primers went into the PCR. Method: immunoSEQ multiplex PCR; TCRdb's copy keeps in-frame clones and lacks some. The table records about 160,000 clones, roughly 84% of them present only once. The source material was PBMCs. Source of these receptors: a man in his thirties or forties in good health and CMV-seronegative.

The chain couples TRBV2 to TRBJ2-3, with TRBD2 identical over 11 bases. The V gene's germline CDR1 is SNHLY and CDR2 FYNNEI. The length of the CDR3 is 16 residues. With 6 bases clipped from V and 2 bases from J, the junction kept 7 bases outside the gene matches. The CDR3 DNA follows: TGTGCCAGCAGCGCCGGGACTAGCGGATACACAGATACGCAGTATTTT. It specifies CASSAGTSGYTDTQYF.

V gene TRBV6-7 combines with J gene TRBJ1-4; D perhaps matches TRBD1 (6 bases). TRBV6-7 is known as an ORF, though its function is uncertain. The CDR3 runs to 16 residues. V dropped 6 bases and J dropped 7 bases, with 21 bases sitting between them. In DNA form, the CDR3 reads TGTGCCAGCAGCTTATGGGGGGGCGCGGCGAGTGAAAAACTGTTTTTT. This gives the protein CASSLWGGAASEKLFF.

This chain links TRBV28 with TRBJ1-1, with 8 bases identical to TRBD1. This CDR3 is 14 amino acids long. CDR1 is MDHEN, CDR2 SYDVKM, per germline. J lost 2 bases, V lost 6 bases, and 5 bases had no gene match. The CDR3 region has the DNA TGTGCCAGCAGGACCCCAGGGGGCAACACTGAAGCTTTCTTT. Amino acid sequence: CASRTPGGNTEAFF.

DNA of the CDR3: TGTGCCAGCAGTGAATATTACCCCAGAGAGGGACTAGCCCCTCGCTCCTACGAGCAGTACTTC. This encodes CASSEYYPREGLAPRSYEQYF. The chain employs TRBV6-1 and TRBJ2-7, with TRBD2 matching over 9 bases. CDR1 is MNHNS and CDR2 is SASEGT in the germline V gene. The V and J ends lost 2 bases and 0 bases, in that order; junction bases with no gene match: 20. The CDR3 has 21 amino acids.

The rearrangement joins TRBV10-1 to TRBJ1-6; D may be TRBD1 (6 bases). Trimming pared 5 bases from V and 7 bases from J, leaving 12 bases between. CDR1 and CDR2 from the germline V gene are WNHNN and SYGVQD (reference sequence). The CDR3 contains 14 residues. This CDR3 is CASSPTGTNSPLHF. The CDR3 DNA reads TGCGCCAGCAGTCCTACAGGGACGAATTCACCCCTCCACTTT.

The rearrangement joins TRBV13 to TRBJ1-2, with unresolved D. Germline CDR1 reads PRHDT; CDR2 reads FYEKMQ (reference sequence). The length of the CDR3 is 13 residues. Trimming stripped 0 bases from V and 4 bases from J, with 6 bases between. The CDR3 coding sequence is TGTGCCAGCAGCTTAGGGGCCTTCTATGGCTACACCTTC. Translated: CASSLGAFYGYTF.

This CDR3 is CAWSPPGQSTDTQYF. The CDR3 region has the DNA TGTGCCTGGAGCCCTCCGGGACAGTCTACAGATACGCAGTATTTT. The chain links TRBV30 to TRBJ2-3; 7 bases fit TRBD1. V shed 3 bases and J 3 bases; nucleotides not matched to a gene: 9. The length of the CDR3 is 15 residues. The germline V gene has CDR1 GTSNPN and CDR2 SVGIG (reference sequence).

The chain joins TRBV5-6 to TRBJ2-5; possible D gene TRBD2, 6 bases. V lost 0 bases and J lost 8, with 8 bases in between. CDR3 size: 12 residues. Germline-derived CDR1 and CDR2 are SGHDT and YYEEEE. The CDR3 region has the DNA TGTGCCAGCAGCTTGGGGGGGACTACCCAGTACTTC. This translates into CASSLGGTTQYF. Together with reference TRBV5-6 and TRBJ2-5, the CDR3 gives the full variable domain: DAGVTQSPTHLIKTRGQQVTLRCSPKSGHDTVSWYQQALGQGPQFIFQYYEEEERQRGNFPDRFSGHQFPNYSSELNVNALLLGDSALYLCASSLGGTTQYFGPGTRLLVL.

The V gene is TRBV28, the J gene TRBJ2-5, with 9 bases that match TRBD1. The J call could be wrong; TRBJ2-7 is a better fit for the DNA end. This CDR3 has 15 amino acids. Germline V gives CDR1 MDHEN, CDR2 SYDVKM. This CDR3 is CASRDSGTGRYEQYF. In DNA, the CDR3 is TGTGCCAGCAGGGATTCCGGGACAGGGAGGTACGAGCAGTACTTC.

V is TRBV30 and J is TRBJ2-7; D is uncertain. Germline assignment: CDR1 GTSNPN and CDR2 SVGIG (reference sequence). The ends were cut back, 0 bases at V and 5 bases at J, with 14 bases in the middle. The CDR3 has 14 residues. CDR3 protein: CAWSVGRVPNEQYF. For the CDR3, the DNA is TGTGCCTGGAGTGTCGGTCGGGTCCCCAACGAGCAGTACTTC.

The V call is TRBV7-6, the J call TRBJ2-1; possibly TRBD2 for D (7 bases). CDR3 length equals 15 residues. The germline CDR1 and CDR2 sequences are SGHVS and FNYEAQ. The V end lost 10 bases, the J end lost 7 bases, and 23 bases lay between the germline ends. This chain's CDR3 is CATGNGGGAGNEQFF. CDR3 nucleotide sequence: TGTGCCACCGGAAACGGAGGGGGGGCCGGGAATGAGCAGTTCTTC.

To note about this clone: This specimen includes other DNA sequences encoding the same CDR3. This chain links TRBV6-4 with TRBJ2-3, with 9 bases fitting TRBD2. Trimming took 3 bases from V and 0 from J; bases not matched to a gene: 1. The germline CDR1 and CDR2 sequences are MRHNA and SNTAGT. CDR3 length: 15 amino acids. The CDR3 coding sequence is TGTGCCAGCAGTGAACTAGCGGGTAGCACAGATACGCAGTATTTT. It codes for CASSELAGSTDTQYF.

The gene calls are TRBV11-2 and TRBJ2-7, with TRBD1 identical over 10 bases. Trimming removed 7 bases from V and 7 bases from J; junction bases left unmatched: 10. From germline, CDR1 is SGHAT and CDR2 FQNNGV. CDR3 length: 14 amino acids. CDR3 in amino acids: CASTGDRGLREQYF. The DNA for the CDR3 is TGTGCCAGCACCGGAGACAGGGGGCTAAGAGAGCAGTACTTC.

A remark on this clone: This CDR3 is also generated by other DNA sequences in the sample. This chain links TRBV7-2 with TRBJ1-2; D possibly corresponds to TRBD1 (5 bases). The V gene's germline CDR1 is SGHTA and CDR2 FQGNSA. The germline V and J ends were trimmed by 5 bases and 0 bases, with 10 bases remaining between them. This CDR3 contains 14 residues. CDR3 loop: CASSLDRANYGYTF. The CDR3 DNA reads TGTGCCAGCAGCCTTGACAGAGCTAACTATGGCTACACCTTC.

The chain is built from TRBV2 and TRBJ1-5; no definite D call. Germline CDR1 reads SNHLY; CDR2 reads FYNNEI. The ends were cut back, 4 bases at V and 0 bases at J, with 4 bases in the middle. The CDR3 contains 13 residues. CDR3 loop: CASSARSNQPQHF. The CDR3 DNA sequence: TGTGCCAGCAGTGCCCGTAGCAATCAGCCCCAGCATTTT.

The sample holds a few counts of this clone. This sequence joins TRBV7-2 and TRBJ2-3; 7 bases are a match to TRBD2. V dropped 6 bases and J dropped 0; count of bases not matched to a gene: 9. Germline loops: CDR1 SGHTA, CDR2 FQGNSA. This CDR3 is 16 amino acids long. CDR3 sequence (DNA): TGTGCCAGCAGTCTATTAGCGGGTTCTAGCACAGATACGCAGTATTTT. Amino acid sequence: CASSLLAGSSTDTQYF.

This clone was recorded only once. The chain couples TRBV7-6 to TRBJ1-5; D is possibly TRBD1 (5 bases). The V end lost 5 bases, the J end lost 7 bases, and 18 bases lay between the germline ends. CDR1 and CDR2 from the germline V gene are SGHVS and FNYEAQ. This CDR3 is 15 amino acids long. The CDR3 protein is CASSAFPGTGQPQHF. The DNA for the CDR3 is TGTGCCAGCAGCGCCTTCCCAGGGACTGGACAGCCCCAGCATTTT.

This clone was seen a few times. The CDR3 region has the DNA TGTGCCAGCAGTGGCATGCTCCGGGACAGGGGGTACGAGCAGTACTTC. This encodes CASSGMLRDRGYEQYF. This chain connects TRBV27 to TRBJ2-7; 11 bases match TRBD1. The junction had 10 bases not matched to a gene; V was cut back by 5 bases and J by 4 bases. CDR3 length equals 16 residues. Germline loops: CDR1 MNHEY, CDR2 SMNVEV (reference sequence).